This T cell receptor (beta chain) is drawn from a study of chemoradiotherapy in HPV16-positive cancers. Some clones are missing from TCRdb's copy, which holds only in-frame ones; the method was immunoSEQ multiplex PCR. Of around 7,200 clones listed, around four fifths are singletons. As concerns this clone: Its antigen is as yet unknown.

Overall study findings and caveats: For HPV16-positive patients, expanding HPV-responsive T cells associated with longer recurrence-free survival.

V was pared by 7 bases and J by 0 bases, with 19 bases between. The germline V gene encodes CDR1 SGHTA and CDR2 FQGNSA. The CDR3 length is 17 residues. The V and J genes are TRBV7-2 and TRBJ2-1, with unresolved D. The sample here was taken from a patient who underwent chemoradiotherapy. The source of this sequence is a human donor with HPV-associated anogenital cancer. CDR3 amino acids: CASKESKGGSSYNEQFF. In DNA form, the CDR3 reads TGTGCCAGCAAGGAATCTAAGGGCGGATCCTCCTACAATGAGCAGTTCTTC.